This TCR beta chain was captured by sequencing in a study of metastatic and nonmetastatic thyroid tumors (dated by TCRdb to 2020 to 2022). Study-level background: For patients with malignant and with benign thyroid disease, the researchers compared repertoires between peripheral blood samples and tumor or nodule tissue samples.

No treatment had been received by any patient before thyroid surgery. The study retrospectively analysed patient clinical samples collected from about 2012 to 2018 using T-cell receptor beta sequencing. Study-wide findings and limitations: In both blood and tumor samples, TCR beta diversity was reported to be significantly higher in malignant tumors than in benign nodules.

Unmatched junction bases come to 7, with V trimmed by 1 base and J by 5 bases. The CDR3 sequence holds 16 residues, the cysteine and phenylalanine included. Just the 48-base CDR3 DNA is kept, in frame starting at base 1. CDR1 is given as GTSNPN and CDR2 as SVGIG, both from the germline V gene (reference sequence). The method behind the library was PCR. The data were produced on an Illumina HiSeq 4000. High-throughput sequencing was used to profile the TCR beta-chain CDR3 region of each patient. For the original study's pipeline: A classifier to discriminate distant-metastatic papillary thyroid cancer patients was built from CDR3 differences across clinicopathological groups. Repertoire diversity was assessed with the Shannon index, and tumor-blood repertoire similarity with the Morisita-Horn index. TCRdb passed the public sequencing reads through fastp at Q25 and MiXCR, retaining productive beta sequences. None of the V and J calls come from the authors' own analysis; TCRdb made them. This sample lists some 60,000 clones; 25% to 30% were detected once. Clones ranked in the top ten supply around a sixth of the sample.

Of note for this clone: The specificity of this receptor is unknown. Nothing much larger sits one base from this clone, and base qualities are not available.

This chain joins TRBV30 to TRBJ2-3, and 12 junction bases match TRBD2. Specimen: blood. The receptor was isolated from a female donor with papillary thyroid cancer or a benign thyroid nodule (not recorded which). Some clones in this sample may be carry-over from other donors' samples. CDR3 region: CAWSALAGGQRDTQYF. Here is the DNA: TGTGCCTGGAGTGCGCTAGCGGGAGGGCAAAGAGATACGCAGTATTTT.